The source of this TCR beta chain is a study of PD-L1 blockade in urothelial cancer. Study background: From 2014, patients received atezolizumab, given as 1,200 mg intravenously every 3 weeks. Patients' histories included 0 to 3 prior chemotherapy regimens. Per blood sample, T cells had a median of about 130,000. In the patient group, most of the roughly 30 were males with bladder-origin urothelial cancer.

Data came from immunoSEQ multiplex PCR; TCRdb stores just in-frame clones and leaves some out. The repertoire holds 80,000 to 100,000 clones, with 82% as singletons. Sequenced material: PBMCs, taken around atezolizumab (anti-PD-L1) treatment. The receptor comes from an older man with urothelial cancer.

In DNA form, the CDR3 reads TGTGCCAGCAGCCCCCAGGGGAGGAACACTGAAGCTTTCTTT. Amino acids: CASSPQGRNTEAFF. This chain joins TRBV9 and TRBJ1-1; D perhaps matches TRBD1 (6 bases). V lost 4 bases and J 1 base, leaving 11 bases between the germline ends. The germline gives CDR1 SGDLS, CDR2 YYNGEE. CDR3 length: 14 amino acids. The complete variable domain, with remaining parts taken from reference TRBV9 and TRBJ1-1, reads DSGVTQTPKHLITATGQRVTLRCSPRSGDLSVYWYQQSLDQGLQFLIQYYNGEERAKGNILERFSAQQFPDLHSELNLSSLELGDSALYFCASSPQGRNTEAFFGQGTRLTVV.